This T cell receptor beta chain comes out of a study of T cell responses to AZD1222 COVID-19 vaccine. Study as a whole: It was second doses at about 4 or about 12 weeks that were pooled. Study-level results: The study sampled repertoires only after the peak T cell response. After two AZD1222 doses, spike-specific TCR breadth and depth rose versus day 0.

Data came from immunoSEQ multiplex PCR; TCRdb stores just in-frame clones and leaves some out. The sample includes roughly 250,000 clones, about 92% of them seen just once. In the case of this clone: Its target is not known.

The CDR3 totals 15 residues. Germline values: CDR1 SGDLS, CDR2 YYNGEE. The ends were cut back, 3 bases at V and 1 base at J, with 10 bases in the middle. The sequence came from an adult in good health. The chain uses TRBV9 and TRBJ2-2; tentatively, D is TRBD2 (6 bases). The source was peripheral blood, collected on day 0 of AZD1222 vaccination. The CDR3 loop is CASSAAGGNTGELFF. In DNA form, the CDR3 reads TGTGCCAGCAGCGCCGCCGGGGGGAACACCGGGGAGCTGTTTTTT. The full variable domain, rest sourced from reference TRBV9 and TRBJ2-2, is DSGVTQTPKHLITATGQRVTLRCSPRSGDLSVYWYQQSLDQGLQFLIQYYNGEERAKGNILERFSAQQFPDLHSELNLSSLELGDSALYFCASSAAGGNTGELFFGEGSRLTVL.